The next 20 T cell receptor beta chains were all read from a single sample in a study of tissue T cells after allogeneic stem cell transplantation. Time point here: mouse harvest day 7 after allogeneic transplant. Mouse grafts combined 10^7 T-cell-depleted bone marrow cells with 10^6 splenic CD5+ T cells. The protocol was immunoSEQ multiplex PCR, while the TCRdb copy is restricted to in-frame clones and leaves out a portion. Altogether 5,500 to 8,000 clones are present, about half being singletons, with the ten largest covering around 7.8%. Input material: lymph node tissue. These receptors were obtained from a female BALB/c mouse given C57BL/6 T cells with graft-versus-host disease after an allogeneic hematopoietic cell transplant.

For this clone: Here the gene names and germline are mouse. The CDR3 is cut off 1 residue early in the read; its end comes from the germline J gene. The rearrangement uses TRBV26 and TRBJ1-3; D perhaps matches TRBD1 (6 bases). The CDR3 runs 14 residues. Trimming cost V 6 bases and J 4 bases, with 13 bases left between them. Germline loops: CDR1 KGHPV, CDR2 FQNQEV (reference sequence). The CDR3 protein is CASSPDRWGNTLYF. The CDR3 DNA, read in part, is TGTGCCAGCAGCCCCGACAGGTGGGGAAATACGCTCTAT. The complete variable domain, with remaining parts taken from reference TRBV26 and TRBJ1-3, reads NSKVIQTPRYLVKGQGQKAKMRCIPEKGHPVVFWYQQNKNNEFKFLINFQNQEVLQQIDMTEKRFSAECPSNSPCSLEIQSSEAGDSALYLCASSPDRWGNTLYFGEGSRLIVV.

In the case of this clone: Gene and germline names: mouse. The CDR3 is cut off 1 residue early in the read; its end comes from the germline J gene. The rearrangement links TRBV1 to TRBJ1-3; no clear D gene. Trimming stripped 0 bases from V and 7 bases from J, with 7 bases between. This CDR3 is 13 amino acids long. The germline gives CDR1 NSQYPW, CDR2 LRSPGD (reference sequence). The CDR3 reads CTCSADHTNTLYF. The part of the CDR3 DNA that was read is TGCACCTGCAGTGCAGATCACACTAATACGCTCTAT. The full variable domain, its missing parts supplied by reference TRBV1 and TRBJ1-3, is VTLLEQNPRWRLVPRGQAVNLRCILKNSQYPWMSWYQQDLQKQLQWLFTLRSPGDKEVKSLPGADYLATRVTDTELRLQVANMSQGRTLYCTCSADHTNTLYFGEGSRLIVV.

Concerning this clone itself: Germline and genes here are mouse. CDR3: CASRPQDKSNTEVFF. The sequenced CDR3 bases are TGTGCTAGCAGGCCCCAGGACAAATCAAACACAGAAGTCTTC. J is TRBJ1-1 and V is TRBV29, with D possibly matching TRBD1 (5 bases). The read falls 1 residue short of the CDR3 end, and the missing part is taken from the germline J gene. V gave up 6 bases and J gave up 0 bases, with 14 bases separating them. The CDR3 has 15 residues. Germline CDR1 reads MSHET; CDR2 reads SYDVDS.

As regards this clone: Any gene name here is a mouse gene name. CDR3 DNA (partial): TGTGCCAGCTCTCTGGGGGACTATGCTGAGCAGTTC. Translation gives CASSLGDYAEQF. The full CDR3 sequence reads CASSLGDYAEQFF. V is TRBV12-2 and J is TRBJ2-1, with D perhaps being TRBD1 or TRBD2 (5 bases each). The read stops 1 residue short of the end of the CDR3; the missing end is completed from the germline J gene. Germline assignment: CDR1 SGHLS and CDR2 HYDKME. V was shortened by 1 base and J by 2 bases, with 5 bases between the two germline ends. This CDR3 is 13 amino acids long.

This clone appeared a few times. Gene names denote mouse genes. The read ends 1 residue shy of where the CDR3 ends; the end is completed using the germline J gene. The genes are TRBV26 and TRBJ2-7; 8 bases fit TRBD1. From germline, CDR1 is KGHPV and CDR2 FQNQEV (reference sequence). The CDR3 extends over 13 amino acids. The ends lost 3 bases at V and 4 bases at J; junction bases unmatched: 2. CDR3 in amino acids: CASSLQGAYEQYF. The part of the CDR3 DNA that was read is TGTGCCAGCAGTCTCCAGGGGGCTTATGAACAGTAC. The whole variable domain, remainder taken from reference TRBV26 and TRBJ2-7, is NSKVIQTPRYLVKGQGQKAKMRCIPEKGHPVVFWYQQNKNNEFKFLINFQNQEVLQQIDMTEKRFSAECPSNSPCSLEIQSSEAGDSALYLCASSLQGAYEQYFGPGTRLTVL.

This clone was found a few times. Gene and germline names: mouse. The read finishes 1 residue shy of the CDR3 end, and the germline J gene is used to complete it. The chain combines TRBV19 with TRBJ2-1; D is possibly TRBD2 (6 bases). The CDR3 sequence is 14 residues long. The germline CDR1 and CDR2 sequences are FNHDT and SITEND (reference sequence). V gave up 6 bases and J gave up 3 bases, with 13 bases separating them. CDR3 amino acids: CASTPWGLYAEQFF. The CDR3 bases that were read are TGTGCCAGCACCCCCTGGGGCCTCTATGCTGAGCAGTTC.

Concerning this clone itself: Gene names and germline refer to mouse. The CDR3 end falls 1 residue outside the read, so it is completed with the germline J gene. The chain has TRBV31 and TRBJ2-7; 11 bases align to TRBD2. Trimming removed 0 bases from V and 0 bases from J; junction bases left unmatched: 1. CDR1 and CDR2 (germline): GKSSPN, SITVG. The CDR3 contains 15 residues. Partial CDR3 DNA: TGTGCCTGGAGTCTACTGGGGGGGCGCTCCTATGAACAGTAC. Protein product: CAWSLLGGRSYEQY. In full, the CDR3 is CAWSLLGGRSYEQYF.

In this sample, this clone is large. The genes are named according to mouse. The DNA ends 1 residue before the CDR3 does, and the rest of the CDR3 is filled in from the germline J gene. This chain joins TRBV19 and TRBJ2-7, with 9 nucleotides matching TRBD2. The CDR3 runs 14 residues. Germline CDR1 FNHDT, CDR2 SITEND (reference sequence). V lost 2 bases and J lost 7; bases outside the gene matches: 7. The part of the CDR3 DNA that was read is TGTGCCAGCAGTATTAGACTGGGGGCGAGAGAACAGTAC. It specifies CASSIRLGAREQY. The full CDR3 reads CASSIRLGAREQYF.

This clone has a handful of counts. Genes here carry mouse names. The sequenced fragment ends 1 residue before the CDR3 boundary, so the rest is inferred from the germline J gene. The chain has TRBV13-2 and TRBJ1-3, with 10 bases that match TRBD1. The CDR3 is 17 amino acids. Germline CDR1 and CDR2: NNHNN and SYGAGS (reference sequence). After removal of 2 bases from V and 0 bases from J, the junction contained 5 bases not matched to a gene. This chain's CDR3 is CASGEPDRGPSGNTLYF. The DNA read from the CDR3 is TGTGCCAGCGGTGAACCAGACAGGGGGCCTTCTGGAAATACGCTCTAT.

Worth noting for this clone: Germline and genes: mouse. The sequenced fragment ends 1 residue before the CDR3 boundary, so the rest is inferred from the germline J gene. This chain connects TRBV26 to TRBJ2-1, with 7 bases fitting TRBD1. The V gene end was trimmed by 3 bases and the J gene end by 3 bases; junction bases not matched to a gene: 5. Germline CDR1 reads KGHPV; CDR2 reads FQNQEV (reference sequence). CDR3 length: 15 amino acids. The CDR3 reads CASSLRQGVYAEQFF. The part of the CDR3 DNA that was read is TGTGCCAGCAGTCTCCGACAGGGCGTCTATGCTGAGCAGTTC.

A remark on this clone: Germline and genes: mouse. Read data end 1 residue before the CDR3 end; the end is taken from the germline J gene. The rearrangement uses TRBV12-2 and TRBJ1-3; D remains unclear. V lost 3 bases, J lost 0 bases, and 8 bases lay in between. Per the germline V gene, CDR1 is SGHLS and CDR2 is HYDKME. The CDR3 loop spans 14 amino acids. The CDR3 reads CASSSTPSGNTLYF. CDR3 DNA, as far as it was read: TGTGCCAGCTCTTCGACACCTTCTGGAAATACGCTCTAT. Combining the CDR3 with reference TRBV12-2 and TRBJ1-3 gives the whole variable domain NSGVVQSPRYIIKGKGERSILKCIPISGHLSVAWYQQTQGQELKFFIQHYDKMERDKGNLPSRFSVQQFDDYHSEMNMSALELEDSAVYFCASSSTPSGNTLYFGEGSRLIVV.

Concerning this clone itself: Any gene name here is a mouse gene name. With the read ending 1 residue before the CDR3 end, the germline J gene is used to fill in that end. The chain carries TRBV19 and TRBJ1-3, with D perhaps matching TRBD1 (6 bases). The CDR3 runs to 14 residues. Trimming removed 4 bases at V and 0 bases at J, with 8 bases between. The V gene's germline CDR1 is FNHDT and CDR2 SITEND (reference sequence). The CDR3 reads CASSYRDSGNTLYF. Partial CDR3 DNA: TGTGCCAGCAGTTACAGGGATTCTGGAAATACGCTCTAT.

Note on this clone: Mouse gene names and germline throughout. The CDR3 goes on 1 residue after the read ends, and that part is filled in from the germline J gene. This chain joins TRBV1 and TRBJ2-7, with 9 bases aligning to TRBD1. V lost 5 bases to trimming and J lost 5 bases; unmatched junction nucleotides: 7. The CDR3 is 14 residues long. The germline V gene encodes CDR1 NSQYPW and CDR2 LRSPGD (reference sequence). Partial CDR3 DNA: TGCACCTGCAGTACCGGGACAGGGAGGGATGAACAGTAC. This translates into CTCSTGTGRDEQY. The entire CDR3 protein reads CTCSTGTGRDEQYF.

Details on this clone: Germline and genes here are mouse. Coverage ceases 1 residue before the CDR3 finishes, and the germline J gene fills in the end. The chain couples TRBV29 to TRBJ1-1; the match to TRBD1 covers 9 bases. CDR3 size: 14 residues. Losses at the gene ends were 6 bases for V and 4 bases for J; bases not matched to a gene: 6. CDR1 is MSHET, CDR2 SYDVDS, per germline. Partial CDR3 DNA: TGTGCTAGCAGACCGGGACAGGGAGGCACAGAAGTCTTC. It translates to CASRPGQGGTEVF. Given in full, the CDR3 is CASRPGQGGTEVFF.

For this clone: The genes and germline here are from mouse. The read falls 1 residue short of the CDR3 end, and the missing part is taken from the germline J gene. This chain links TRBV13-2 with TRBJ1-1; 7 bases are a match to TRBD1. Germline lookup yields CDR1 NNHNN and CDR2 SYGAGS (reference sequence). V trimming: 0 bases; J trimming: 1 base; junction bases outside the gene matches: 0. This CDR3 has 14 amino acids. CDR3 region: CASGDDRGNTEVFF. CDR3 bases read: TGTGCCAGCGGTGATGACAGGGGAAACACAGAAGTCTTC.

As for this clone: Gene and germline names: mouse. Read coverage stops 1 residue before the CDR3 terminus; the germline J gene supplies the remainder. The chain links TRBV23 to TRBJ2-7; no check of the table's D call, TRBD1, against the DNA was made. This CDR3 is built from 15 residues. Germline V gene data show CDR1 as KGHTA and CDR2 as FQNQQP. This CDR3 is CSSSQSGQGAREQYF. The DNA read from the CDR3 is TGCTCCAGCAGTCAATCGGGGCAGGGGGCGCGGGAACAGTAC.

As concerns this clone: All gene names here are mouse names. The read terminates 1 residue ahead of where the CDR3 ends, so the germline J gene completes it. The chain uses TRBV2 and TRBJ2-7; D possibly corresponds to TRBD2 (6 bases). Trimming cost V 0 bases and J 0 bases, with 12 bases left between them. From germline, CDR1 is LGHNA and CDR2 YSYQKL. The CDR3 is made up of 16 amino acids. The CDR3 bases that were read are TGTGCCAGCAGCCAAGACCCTGGGGCCGACTCCTATGAACAGTAC. Translation gives CASSQDPGADSYEQY. The full CDR3 protein is CASSQDPGADSYEQYF.

Points on this clone: The genes are named according to mouse. Read sequence stops 1 residue before the CDR3 end, and the germline J gene provides the missing end. The chain uses TRBV5 and TRBJ2-3; the match to TRBD1 covers 8 bases. The germline V gene has CDR1 LGHNA and CDR2 YNLKQL (reference sequence). J gave up 0 bases and V 1 base, and 3 bases lay outside the gene matches. This CDR3 has 16 residues. The CDR3 here is CASSQGTGTSAETLYF. CDR3 DNA (partial): TGTGCCAGCAGCCAAGGGACAGGGACCAGTGCAGAAACGCTGTAT.

In regard to this clone: Gene names denote mouse genes. The sequence runs out 1 residue before the end of the CDR3; the remainder is reconstructed from the germline J gene. V is TRBV16 and J is TRBJ1-1; D not certain. The CDR3 is 13 amino acids. Germline V lookup: CDR1 SGHSA, CDR2 FRNQAP. V lost 1 base to trimming and J lost 0 bases, with 3 bases between them. The sequenced CDR3 bases are TGTGCAAGCAGCTTAGCGCAGAACACAGAAGTCTTC. Encoded protein: CASSLAQNTEVF. The complete CDR3 reads CASSLAQNTEVFF.

With respect to this clone: The genes are named according to mouse. The sequenced fragment ends 1 residue before the CDR3 boundary, so the rest is inferred from the germline J gene. The chain carries TRBV23 and TRBJ1-4; TRBD1, as called in the table, went unchecked against the DNA. The germline V gene has CDR1 KGHTA and CDR2 FQNQQP. The length of the CDR3 is 14 residues. The CDR3: CSSSPTVSNERLFF. The CDR3 bases that were read are TGCTCCAGCAGTCCGACAGTTTCCAACGAAAGATTATTT.